This section outlines one T cell receptor beta chain sequence together with its context. Its antigen is not identified. The germline V gene encodes CDR1 SQVTM and CDR2 ANQGSEA. This CDR3 has 13 amino acids. Trimming took 7 bases from V and 3 from J; bases not matched to a gene: 5. As the template, RNA transcripts were used to amplify TCR beta CDR3 regions. RT-PCR with HTBI primers came first, then second-round multiplex PCR. Via MiXCR, TCRdb re-called the multiplex PCR reads, giving one row per CDR3 protein. The table includes approximately 150,000 distinct CDR3 sequences, 30% to 45% detected once. The data are from a study of Graves' ophthalmopathy and Graves' hyperthyroidism. Study observations and caveats: With 70.59% sensitivity and 72% to 85% specificity, the model predicted ophthalmopathy progression. Using a 13-signature model, the authors split ophthalmopathy from stable hyperthyroidism, with 85% to 90% sensitivity and approximately 81% specificity. Among expanded thyroid clonotypes above 0.001 frequency, most also occurred in blood.

Uncontrolled infections, pregnancy, lactation or other autoimmune diseases led to patient exclusion. The chain combines TRBV29-1 with TRBJ2-7, with 11 bases matching TRBD1. The sample taken for sequencing was peripheral blood. The receptor was isolated from a man between 25 and 39 years old with Graves' ophthalmopathy. CDR3 loop: CSAWGQGVYEQYF. DNA of the CDR3: TGCAGCGCCTGGGGACAGGGGGTCTACGAGCAGTACTTC.